Listed below are T cell receptor beta chains from one sample, sequenced in a study of T cell responses to AZD1222 COVID-19 vaccine. TCRdb keeps only in-frame clones here, not all; method: immunoSEQ multiplex PCR. The repertoire holds about 140,000 clones, 90% to 95% seen once, with 6% to 7.5% in the top ten. The sequences come from peripheral blood, collected 28 days after the second AZD1222 dose. These TCRs come from an adult who received the AZD1222 COVID-19 vaccine. Both conserved end residues are part of each CDR3. Each record gives: clone size, CDR3 length, J gene, V gene, D gene, CDR3 DNA, CDR3 protein. A D gene is named only where the DNA matches it firmly. Clone sizes are given selectively: once, few, many, or a class where the clone is expanded.

>few|13|TRBJ1-1|TRBV27|-
TGTGCCAGCAGTTTATTAATGAACACTGAAGCTTTCTTT
CASSLLMNTEAFF
>-|12|TRBJ1-2|TRBV30|-
TGTGCCTGGAGTCGTGGGGAGTATGGCTACACCTTC
CAWSRGEYGYTF
>-|13|TRBJ1-2|TRBV6-1|-
TGTGCCAGCAGTGACCCGGCCCATGTTGGCTACACCTTC
CASSDPAHVGYTF
>once|12|TRBJ1-1|TRBV6-5|-
TGTGCCAGCAGTACAGGGAACACTGAAGCTTTCTTT
CASSTGNTEAFF
>-|17|TRBJ1-1|TRBV7-3|-
TGTGCCAGCAGCTTAAGCCCCCACCTCGTCCTGAACACTGAAGCTTTCTTT
CASSLSPHLVLNTEAFF
>few|15|TRBJ1-1|TRBV28|-
TGTGCCAGCAGTCCAACTGGACTCCAAAACACTGAAGCTTTCTTT
CASSPTGLQNTEAFF
>-|12|TRBJ2-7|TRBV5-1|-
TGCGCCAGCAGCTTGGTCGGGGCAGAGCAGTACTTC
CASSLVGAEQYF
>-|15|TRBJ2-3|TRBV9|-
TGTGCCAGCAGCGTAGGTCCGCAGGGTGCAGATACGCAGTATTTT
CASSVGPQGADTQYF
>-|14|TRBJ1-6|TRBV7-2|-
TGTGCCAGCAGCCGGATAATCGTTAATTCACCCCTCCACTTT
CASSRIIVNSPLHF
>-|11|TRBJ1-2|TRBV20-1|TRBD1
TGCAGTGTTCCGGGACAGAATGGCTACACCTTC
CSVPGQNGYTF
>-|13|TRBJ1-6|TRBV10-3|-
TGTGCCATACAATCAGGGTATAATTCACCCCTCCACTTT
CAIQSGYNSPLHF
>-|12|TRBJ1-3|TRBV6-5|-
TGTGCCAGCAGGGGGGCTGGAAACACCATATATTTT
CASRGAGNTIYF
>-|16|TRBJ2-6|TRBV19|TRBD1
TGTGCCAGTAGTGATCAGGGGGCGTCTGGGGCCAACGTCCTGACTTTC
CASSDQGASGANVLTF
>-|15|TRBJ1-1|TRBV18|-
TGTGCCAGCTCACCACGAAGGACAGAGAACACTGAAGCTTTCTTT
CASSPRRTENTEAFF
>-|17|TRBJ2-7|TRBV28|TRBD1
TGTGCCAGCAGTTTAGGGAGCCACGGGACAGTCTCCTACGAGCAGTACTTC
CASSLGSHGTVSYEQYF
>-|13|TRBJ1-6|TRBV18|-
TGTGCCAGCTCTACAGAGTATAATTCACCCCTCCACTTT
CASSTEYNSPLHF
>-|13|TRBJ1-4|TRBV7-9|-
TGTGCCAGCAGCTCGCTACCGGGACTTGGATTGTTTTTT
CASSSLPGLGLFF
>-|13|TRBJ2-7|TRBV6-1|-
TGTGCCAGCAGTGAAGGCTGGACCTACGAGCAGTACTTC
CASSEGWTYEQYF
>-|16|TRBJ2-3|TRBV5-1|-
TGCGCCAGCAGACTCGCCGGGGACTTCCCCACAGATACGCAGTATTTT
CASRLAGDFPTDTQYF
>few|13|TRBJ2-1|TRBV5-6|TRBD1
TGTGCCAGCAGCTTTAGGGACAGGGAGACGCAGTTCTTC
CASSFRDRETQFF
>-|16|TRBJ1-3|TRBV9|-
TGTGCCAGCAGCGTAGACTCAGGGTACGCTGGAAACACCATATATTTT
CASSVDSGYAGNTIYF
>-|12|TRBJ1-2|TRBV6-5|-
TGTGCCAGCAGTTACGCCGCAGGGCCCTACACCTTC
CASSYAAGPYTF
>-|19|TRBJ2-6|TRBV18|-
TGTGCCAGCTCACCAAGGCCACCGGGACTGAACTCTGGGGCCAACGTCCTGACTTTC
CASSPRPPGLNSGANVLTF
>-|14|TRBJ1-1|TRBV7-8|-
TGTGCCAGCAGCCACTCGGCAGCGAACACTGAAGCTTTCTTT
CASSHSAANTEAFF
>-|12|TRBJ1-1|TRBV9|-
TGTGCCAGCAGGGCAGTGAGGAGTTCAGCTTTCTTT
CASRAVRSSAFF
>-|14|TRBJ1-1|TRBV7-9|-
TGTGCCAGCAGCTCTCGGACGGTTAACACTGAAGCTTTCTTT
CASSSRTVNTEAFF
>-|16|TRBJ1-4|TRBV4-2|TRBD1
TGTGCCAGCAGCCAAGATCCCGGGACAGGGTCAGAAAAACTGTTTTTT
CASSQDPGTGSEKLFF
>-|15|TRBJ2-7|TRBV27|TRBD2
TGTGCCAGCAGCAGGGCGGGGGGGAGCTCCTACGAGCAGTACTTC
CASSRAGGSSYEQYF
>few|15|TRBJ2-7|TRBV4-1|TRBD1
TGCGCCAGCAGCCAAGATGGCCAGGGGGTCTACGAGCAGTACTTC
CASSQDGQGVYEQYF
>-|15|TRBJ2-5|TRBV7-7|TRBD2
TGTGCTAGCAGCCCTTGGCGGGGGGCGGGAGAGACCCAGTACTTC
CASSPWRGAGETQYF
>-|14|TRBJ1-4|TRBV14|-
TGTGCCAGCAGCCAATCCGGGACACACGGAAAACTGTTTTTT
CASSQSGTHGKLFF
>-|15|TRBJ2-7|TRBV6-4|-
TGTGCCAGCAGTGAAACAGCAGGGAGCTCCTACGAGCAGTACTTC
CASSETAGSSYEQYF
>-|14|TRBJ1-2|TRBV3-1/TRBV3-2|-
TGTGCCAGCAGCCAAAGAGGAGGGGCCTATGGCTACACCTTC
CASSQRGGAYGYTF
>once|10|TRBJ1-1|TRBV2|-
TGTGCCAGCAGTCTGGGTGAAGCTTTCTTT
CASSLGEAFF
>-|15|TRBJ1-5|TRBV2|-
TGTGCCAGCAGTGGATCGGCAGGGAGGTATCAGCCCCAGCATTTT
CASSGSAGRYQPQHF
>-|15|TRBJ1-6|TRBV7-6|TRBD1
TGTGCCAGCAGCTCATACAGGGACAGAAATTCACCCCTCCACTTT
CASSSYRDRNSPLHF
>-|17|TRBJ1-6|TRBV9|-
TGTGCCAGCAGCGCAGGGGACGGCAGCTCCTATAATTCACCCCTCCACTTT
CASSAGDGSSYNSPLHF
>-|15|TRBJ2-5|TRBV5-4|-
TGTGCCAGCAGCTTGGATCCAGGGTCGCAAGAGACCCAGTACTTC
CASSLDPGSQETQYF
>-|13|TRBJ1-1|TRBV19|TRBD1
TGTGCCAGTTCGAGACAGGGGGACACTGAAGCTTTCTTT
CASSRQGDTEAFF
>-|14|TRBJ1-1|TRBV3-1/TRBV3-2|-
TGTGCCAGCAGCCAATCAGGGGCTAACACTGAAGCTTTCTTT
CASSQSGANTEAFF
>-|14|TRBJ1-1|TRBV14|-
TGTGCCAGCAGCCGATACATACTGAACACTGAAGCTTTCTTT
CASSRYILNTEAFF
>-|14|TRBJ1-6|TRBV27|-
TGTGCCAGCAGTTTATCTGGCGAGGCCAGAACCCTCCACTTT
CASSLSGEARTLHF